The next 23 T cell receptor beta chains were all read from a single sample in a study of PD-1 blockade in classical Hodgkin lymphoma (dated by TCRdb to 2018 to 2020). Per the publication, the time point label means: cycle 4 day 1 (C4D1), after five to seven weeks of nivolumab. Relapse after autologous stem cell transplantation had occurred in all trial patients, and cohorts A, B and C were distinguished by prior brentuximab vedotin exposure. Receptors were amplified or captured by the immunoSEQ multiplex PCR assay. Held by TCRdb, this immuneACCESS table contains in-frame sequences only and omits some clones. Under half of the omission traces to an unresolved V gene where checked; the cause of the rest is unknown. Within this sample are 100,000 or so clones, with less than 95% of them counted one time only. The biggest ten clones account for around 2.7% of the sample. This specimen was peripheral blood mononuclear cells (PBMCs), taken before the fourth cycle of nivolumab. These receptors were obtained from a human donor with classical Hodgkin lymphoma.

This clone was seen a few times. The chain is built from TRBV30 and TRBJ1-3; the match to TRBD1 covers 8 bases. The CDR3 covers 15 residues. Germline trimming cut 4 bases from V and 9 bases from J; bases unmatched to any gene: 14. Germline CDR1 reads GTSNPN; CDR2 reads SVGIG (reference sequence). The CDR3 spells CAWNTDRVVLSTIYF. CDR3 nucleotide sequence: TGTGCCTGGAATACGGACAGGGTCGTGCTGAGCACCATATATTTT. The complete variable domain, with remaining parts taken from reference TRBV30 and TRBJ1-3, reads SQTIHQWPATLVQPVGSPLSLECTVEGTSNPNLYWYRQAAGRGLQLLFYSVGIGQISSEVPQNLSASRPQDRQFILSSKKLLLSDSGFYLCAWNTDRVVLSTIYFGEGSWLTVV.

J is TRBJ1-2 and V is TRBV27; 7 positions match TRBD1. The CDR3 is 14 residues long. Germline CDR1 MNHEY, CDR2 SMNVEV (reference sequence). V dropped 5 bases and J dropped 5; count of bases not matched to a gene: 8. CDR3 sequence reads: CASSGPDRLYGYTF. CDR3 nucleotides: TGTGCCAGCAGTGGCCCGGACAGGCTATATGGCTACACCTTC.

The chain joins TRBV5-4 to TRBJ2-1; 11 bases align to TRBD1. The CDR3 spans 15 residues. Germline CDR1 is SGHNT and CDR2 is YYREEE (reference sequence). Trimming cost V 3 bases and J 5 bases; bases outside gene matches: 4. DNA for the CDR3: TGTGCCAGCAGCTCTCCGGGACAGGGGGACAATGAGCAGTTCTTC. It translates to CASSSPGQGDNEQFF.

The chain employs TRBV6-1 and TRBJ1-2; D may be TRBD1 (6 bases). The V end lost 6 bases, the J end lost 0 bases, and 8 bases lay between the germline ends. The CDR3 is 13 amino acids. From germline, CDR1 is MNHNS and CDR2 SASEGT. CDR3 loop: CASSGGPNYGYTF. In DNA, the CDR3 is TGTGCCAGCAGCGGGGGGCCTAACTATGGCTACACCTTC.

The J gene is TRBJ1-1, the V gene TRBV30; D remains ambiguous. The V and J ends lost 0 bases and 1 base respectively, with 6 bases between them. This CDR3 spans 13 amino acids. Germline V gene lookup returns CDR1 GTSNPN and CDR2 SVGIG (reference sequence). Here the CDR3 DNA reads TGTGCCTGGAGTGTAGAGAGGAACACTGAAGCTTTCTTT. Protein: CAWSVERNTEAFF.

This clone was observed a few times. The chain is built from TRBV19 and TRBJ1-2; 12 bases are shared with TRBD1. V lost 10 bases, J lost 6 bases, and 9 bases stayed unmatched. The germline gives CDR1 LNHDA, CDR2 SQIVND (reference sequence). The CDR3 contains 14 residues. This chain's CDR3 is CATRDRGRNDGYTF. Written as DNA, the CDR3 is TGTGCCACTCGGGACAGGGGGCGAAATGATGGCTACACCTTC.

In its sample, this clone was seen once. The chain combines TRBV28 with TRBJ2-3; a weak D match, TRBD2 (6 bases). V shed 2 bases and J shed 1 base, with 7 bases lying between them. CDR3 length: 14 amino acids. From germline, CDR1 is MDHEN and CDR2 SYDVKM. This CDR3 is CASSLRGGTDTQYF. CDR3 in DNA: TGTGCCAGCAGTTTACGCGGGGGCACAGATACGCAGTATTTT.

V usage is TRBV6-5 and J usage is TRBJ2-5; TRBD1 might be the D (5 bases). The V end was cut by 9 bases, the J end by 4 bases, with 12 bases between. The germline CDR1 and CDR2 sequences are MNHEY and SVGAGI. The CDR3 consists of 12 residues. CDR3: CASRRTGETQYF. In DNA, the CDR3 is TGTGCCAGTAGAAGAACAGGAGAGACCCAGTACTTC.

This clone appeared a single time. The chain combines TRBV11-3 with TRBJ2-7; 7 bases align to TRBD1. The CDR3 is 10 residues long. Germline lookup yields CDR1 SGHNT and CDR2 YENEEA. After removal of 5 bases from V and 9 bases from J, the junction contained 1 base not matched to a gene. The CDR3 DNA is TGTGCCAGCAGCCACAGGGGGCAGTACTTC. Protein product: CASSHRGQYF.

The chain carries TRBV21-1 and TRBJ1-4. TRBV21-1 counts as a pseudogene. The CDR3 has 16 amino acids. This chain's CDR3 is CASSGGGGATNEKLFF. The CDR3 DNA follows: TGTGCCAGCAGCGGGGGTGGGGGTGCAACTAATGAAAAACTGTTTTTT.

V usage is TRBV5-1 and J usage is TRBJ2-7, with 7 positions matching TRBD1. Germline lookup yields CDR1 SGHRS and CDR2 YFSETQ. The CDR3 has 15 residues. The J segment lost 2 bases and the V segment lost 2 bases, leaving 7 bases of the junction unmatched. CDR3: CASSFQIGGTYEQYF. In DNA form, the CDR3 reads TGCGCCAGCAGCTTCCAGATAGGGGGCACCTACGAGCAGTACTTC.

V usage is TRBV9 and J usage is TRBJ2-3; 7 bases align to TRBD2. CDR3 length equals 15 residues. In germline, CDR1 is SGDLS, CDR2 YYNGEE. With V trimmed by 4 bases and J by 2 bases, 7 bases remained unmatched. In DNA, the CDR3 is TGTGCCAGCAGCCTGGGGGGGGAATTCACAGATACGCAGTATTTT. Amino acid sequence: CASSLGGEFTDTQYF.

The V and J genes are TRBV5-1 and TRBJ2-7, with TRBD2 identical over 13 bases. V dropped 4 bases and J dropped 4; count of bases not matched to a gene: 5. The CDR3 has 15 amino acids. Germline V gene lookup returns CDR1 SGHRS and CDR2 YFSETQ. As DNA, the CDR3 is TGCGCCAGCAGCCCGGGACTAGCGGGGATATACGAGCAGTACTTC. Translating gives CASSPGLAGIYEQYF.

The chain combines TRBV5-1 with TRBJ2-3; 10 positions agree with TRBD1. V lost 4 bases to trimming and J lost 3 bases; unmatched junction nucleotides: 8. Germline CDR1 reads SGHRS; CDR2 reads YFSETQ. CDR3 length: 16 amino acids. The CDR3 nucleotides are TGCGCCAGCAGCACCTGGGACAGGGGAGGGACAGATACGCAGTATTTT. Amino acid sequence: CASSTWDRGGTDTQYF. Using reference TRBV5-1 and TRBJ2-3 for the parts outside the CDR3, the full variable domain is KAGVTQTPRYLIKTRGQQVTLSCSPISGHRSVSWYQQTPGQGLQFLFEYFSETQRNKGNFPGRFSGRQFSNSRSEMNVSTLELGDSALYLCASSTWDRGGTDTQYFGPGTRLTVL.

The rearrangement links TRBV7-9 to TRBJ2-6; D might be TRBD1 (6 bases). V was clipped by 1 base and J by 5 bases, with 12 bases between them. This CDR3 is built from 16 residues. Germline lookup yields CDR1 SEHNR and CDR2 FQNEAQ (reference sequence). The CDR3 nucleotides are TGTGCCAGCAGCTTAGGGCAGGGGTTCTGGGCCAACGTCCTGACTTTC. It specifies CASSLGQGFWANVLTF.

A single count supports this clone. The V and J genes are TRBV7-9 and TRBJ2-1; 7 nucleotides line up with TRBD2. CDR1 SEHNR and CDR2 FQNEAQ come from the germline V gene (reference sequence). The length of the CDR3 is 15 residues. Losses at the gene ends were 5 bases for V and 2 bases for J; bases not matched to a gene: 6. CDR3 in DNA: TGTGCCAGCAGCGGGACTACGTATACCTACAATGAGCAGTTCTTC. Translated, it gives CASSGTTYTYNEQFF.

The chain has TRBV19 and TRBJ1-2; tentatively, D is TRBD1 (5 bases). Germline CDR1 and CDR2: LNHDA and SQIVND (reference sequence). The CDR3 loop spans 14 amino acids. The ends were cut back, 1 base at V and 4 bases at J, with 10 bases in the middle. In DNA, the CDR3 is TGTGCCAGTAGTATAGGGGGGGATGCCTATGGCTACACCTTC. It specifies CASSIGGDAYGYTF.

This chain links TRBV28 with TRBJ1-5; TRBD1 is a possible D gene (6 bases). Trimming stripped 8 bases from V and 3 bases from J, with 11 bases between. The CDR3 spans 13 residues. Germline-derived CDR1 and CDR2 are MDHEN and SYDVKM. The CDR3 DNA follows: TGTGCCAGCTATACAGGGAACAATCAGCCCCAGCATTTT. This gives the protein CASYTGNNQPQHF.

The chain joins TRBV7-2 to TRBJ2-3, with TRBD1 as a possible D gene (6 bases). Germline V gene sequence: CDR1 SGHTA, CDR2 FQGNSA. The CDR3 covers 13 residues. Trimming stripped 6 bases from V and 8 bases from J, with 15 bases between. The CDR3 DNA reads TGTGCCAGCAGACAAGGACAGTTTATTACGCAGTATTTT. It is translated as CASRQGQFITQYF. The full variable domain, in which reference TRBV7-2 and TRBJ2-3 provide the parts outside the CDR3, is GAGVSQSPSNKVTEKGKDVELRCDPISGHTALYWYRQSLGQGLEFLIYFQGNSAPDKSGLPSDRFSAERTGGSVSTLTIQRTQQEDSAVYLCASRQGQFITQYFGPGTRLTVL.

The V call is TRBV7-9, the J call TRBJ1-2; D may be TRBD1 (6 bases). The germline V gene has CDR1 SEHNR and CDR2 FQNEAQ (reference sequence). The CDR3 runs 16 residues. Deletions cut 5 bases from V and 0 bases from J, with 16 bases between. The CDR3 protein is CASSQLRGSPNYGYTF. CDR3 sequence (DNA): TGTGCCAGCAGCCAGCTCAGGGGTTCGCCTAACTATGGCTACACCTTC.

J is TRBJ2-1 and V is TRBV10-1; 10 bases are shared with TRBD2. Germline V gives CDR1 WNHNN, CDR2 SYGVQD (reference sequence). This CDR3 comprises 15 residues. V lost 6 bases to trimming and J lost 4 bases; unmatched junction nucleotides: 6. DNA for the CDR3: TGCGCCAGCAGCCCGGGACTAGCGAAATACAATGAGCAGTTCTTC. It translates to CASSPGLAKYNEQFF.

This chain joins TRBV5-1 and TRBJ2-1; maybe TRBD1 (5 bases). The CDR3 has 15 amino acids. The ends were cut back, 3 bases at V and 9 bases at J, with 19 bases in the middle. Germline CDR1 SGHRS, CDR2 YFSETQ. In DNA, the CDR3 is TGCGCCAGCAGCTCTGAAACACCGGGCAGGGCTGAGCAGTTCTTC. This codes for CASSSETPGRAEQFF.

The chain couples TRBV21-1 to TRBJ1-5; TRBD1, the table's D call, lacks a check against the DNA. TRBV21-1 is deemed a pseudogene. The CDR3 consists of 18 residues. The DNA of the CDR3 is TGTGCCAGCAGCAAAGAGAAGGCAGGGGAGTCTGGCAATCAGCCCCAGCATTTT. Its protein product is CASSKEKAGESGNQPQHF.